The clone carrying this T cell receptor (beta chain) was detected only a few times. What it binds is unknown. With 60 Vbeta and 13 Jbeta primers, the PCR was carried out. Libraries were prepared by immunoSEQ multiplex PCR; TCRdb keeps only in-frame clonotypes and omits some of them. The table lists 82,000 or so clones, 10% of them singletons. The V end lost 2 bases, the J end lost 9 bases, and 14 bases lay between the germline ends. CDR1 is GTSNPN and CDR2 is SVGIG in the germline V gene (reference sequence). The CDR3 contains 13 residues. This sample stems from a study of cytomegalovirus exposure and HLA in healthy donors. Study-level results: Previously analyzed data showed that most TCR beta V segments were productive at a frequency of about 87% or about 30%. Many donors shared some public TCRs, even though most TCR sequences were rare.

The rearrangement joins TRBV30 to TRBJ2-1; D possibly corresponds to TRBD1 (6 bases). The sequence came from a man in his sixties in good health and CMV-seropositive. Sequencing was done on a sample of PBMCs. CDR3 in DNA: TGTGCCTGGAGTAGTCAGGGGACGGGTGAGCAGTTCTTC. As protein: CAWSSQGTGEQFF. The full variable domain, with the rest looked up from reference TRBV30 and TRBJ2-1, is SQTIHQWPATLVQPVGSPLSLECTVEGTSNPNLYWYRQAAGRGLQLLFYSVGIGQISSEVPQNLSASRPQDRQFILSSKKLLLSDSGFYLCAWSSQGTGEQFFGPGTRLTVL.